Listed here are 23 T cell receptor beta chains from one sample, sequenced in a study of monozygotic twins with inflammatory bowel disease. TCRdb reanalyzed the 5' RACE reads and collapses them to one entry per CDR3 protein, without DNA. Its table records over 200,000 distinct CDR3 sequences. Input material: blood. The receptors derive from a human donor with ulcerative colitis or Crohn's disease, or a healthy co-twin of an affected twin (not recorded which).

The rearrangement joins TRBV7-9 to TRBJ1-1. In germline, CDR1 is SEHNR, CDR2 FQNEAQ (reference sequence). This CDR3 contains 11 residues. The CDR3: CASSFRDKPFF.

V is TRBV12-3 or TRBV12-4 and J is TRBJ1-1; TCRdb's assignment of TRBD1 cannot be checked, as there is no DNA. The CDR3 loop spans 14 amino acids. The CDR3 region is CASRLGVTNTEAFF.

The chain recombines TRBV12-3 or TRBV12-4 with TRBJ2-7; the D call from TCRdb, TRBD2, cannot be confirmed without DNA. The length of the CDR3 is 14 residues. The CDR3: CASSLRGVQGEQYF.

The chain has TRBV11-2 and TRBJ2-1; TCRdb lists TRBD2, though no DNA is available to test this call. Germline-derived CDR1 and CDR2 are SGHAT and FQNNGV. The CDR3 is 19 amino acids. CDR3 sequence reads: CASSLVYRRGTSGSLEQFF.

V is TRBV27 and J is TRBJ1-1; TCRdb names TRBD1, which stays unverified in the absence of DNA. Germline CDR1 reads MNHEY; CDR2 reads SMNVEV (reference sequence). The length of the CDR3 is 15 residues. The CDR3 loop is CASSPGGAGVDQAFF.

The chain uses TRBV7-9 and TRBJ2-7; lacking DNA, the TRBD1 call made by TCRdb goes unchecked. Germline CDR1 reads SEHNR; CDR2 reads FQNEAQ (reference sequence). CDR3 length equals 15 residues. CDR3 region: CASSRRSGISYEQYF.

The chain combines TRBV7-9 with TRBJ2-5; TCRdb indicates TRBD1, and absent DNA this call remains unverified. Germline lookup yields CDR1 SEHNR and CDR2 FQNEAQ (reference sequence). This CDR3 contains 15 residues. The CDR3 sequence is CASSLGGQGKETQYF.

The chain links TRBV11-2 to TRBJ1-3. The CDR3 is made up of 15 amino acids. CDR1 is SGHAT and CDR2 is FQNNGV in the germline V gene. The CDR3 reads CASSLRKAGGNTIYF. The whole variable domain, remainder taken from reference TRBV11-2 and TRBJ1-3, is EAGVAQSPRYKIIEKRQSVAFWCNPISGHATLYWYQQILGQGPKLLIQFQNNGVVDDSQLPKDRFSAERLKGVDSTLKIQPAKLEDSAVYLCASSLRKAGGNTIYFGEGSWLTVV.

V usage is TRBV4-3 and J usage is TRBJ2-1; TCRdb's D call of TRBD1 is untestable without DNA. This CDR3 region has 14 residues. The V gene's germline CDR1 is LGHNA and CDR2 YSLEER. This CDR3 is CASSQGTGGDEQFF.

The chain carries TRBV5-6 and TRBJ1-5; as DNA is missing, the TRBD1 call by TCRdb cannot be tested. Germline CDR1 reads SGHDT; CDR2 reads YYEEEE. This CDR3 region has 14 residues. The CDR3 protein is CASSFTGLNQPQHF.

The CDR3 loop reads CASSPREGKTTAYGYTF. V and J are TRBV5-5 and TRBJ1-2. The CDR3 sequence is 17 residues long. Per the germline V gene, CDR1 is SGHKS and CDR2 is YYEKEE (reference sequence).

This chain joins TRBV24-1 and TRBJ2-7; TCRdb names TRBD1, which stays unverified in the absence of DNA. Germline assignment: CDR1 KGHDR and CDR2 SFDVKD. The CDR3 runs 16 residues. This chain's CDR3 is CATSDSRGTVGYEQYF.

The chain uses TRBV3-1 and TRBJ2-2. This CDR3 is built from 16 residues. Germline values: CDR1 LGHDT, CDR2 YNNKEL (reference sequence). This CDR3 reads CASSQLLQSNTGELFF.

The chain has TRBV21-1 and TRBJ2-7; the TCRdb call, TRBD1, lacks DNA for checking. TRBV21-1 is a known pseudogene. The CDR3 contains 13 residues. CDR3 region: CASNGTDPREQYF.

CDR3 in amino acids: CASSLGQLYYGYTF. The chain is built from TRBV5-1 and TRBJ1-2. This CDR3 has 14 residues. Per germline, CDR1 SGHRS and CDR2 YFSETQ.

The V call is TRBV5-1, the J call TRBJ2-2; with no DNA, the TCRdb D assignment of TRBD2 cannot be verified. Per the germline V gene, CDR1 is SGHRS and CDR2 is YFSETQ. This CDR3 has 15 residues. The CDR3 is CASRSLAGVTGELFF.

The chain links TRBV20-1 to TRBJ2-1; TCRdb calls TRBD2, which cannot be checked without DNA. The CDR3 has 13 amino acids. The V gene's germline CDR1 is DFQATT and CDR2 SNEGSKA (reference sequence). CDR3 protein: CSARDAPSVEQFF.

The rearrangement joins TRBV5-1 to TRBJ2-7; TCRdb gives TRBD2 as the D gene, but with no DNA this cannot be confirmed. This CDR3 region has 14 residues. CDR1 and CDR2 from the germline V gene are SGHRS and YFSETQ. CDR3 amino acids: CASSRGLLPYEQYF. The whole variable domain, remainder taken from reference TRBV5-1 and TRBJ2-7, is KAGVTQTPRYLIKTRGQQVTLSCSPISGHRSVSWYQQTPGQGLQFLFEYFSETQRNKGNFPGRFSGRQFSNSRSEMNVSTLELGDSALYLCASSRGLLPYEQYFGPGTRLTVT.

The chain recombines TRBV3-1 with TRBJ1-2; there is no DNA to check the TCRdb D call of TRBD1. The CDR3 totals 14 residues. From germline, CDR1 is LGHDT and CDR2 YNNKEL (reference sequence). CDR3: CASSRGQGISGYTF.

The V gene is TRBV6-1, the J gene TRBJ2-2; TCRdb indicates TRBD1, and absent DNA this call remains unverified. This CDR3 region has 15 residues. Germline V gene sequence: CDR1 MNHNS, CDR2 SASEGT. Here the CDR3 reads CASRLGQSNTGELFF.

The V gene is TRBV30, the J gene TRBJ1-5. This CDR3 contains 15 residues. Germline-derived CDR1 and CDR2 are GTSNPN and SVGIG (reference sequence). CDR3 region: CAWSVRTAGNQPQHF.

The V and J genes are TRBV5-1 and TRBJ2-7; the D gene TCRdb calls, TRBD1, cannot be checked with no DNA. The CDR3 is 13 residues long. CDR1 and CDR2 from the germline V gene are SGHRS and YFSETQ. The CDR3 spells CASKGGYSYEQYF.

The chain combines TRBV4-2 with TRBJ2-7; the TRBD1 assignment by TCRdb is unverifiable without DNA. This CDR3 comprises 15 residues. Germline CDR1 LGHNA, CDR2 YNFKEQ. Here the CDR3 reads CASSQGAGHSYEQYF.